The 28 T cell receptor beta chains presented below share a single source sample, sequenced in a study of T cells after yellow fever vaccination. TCRdb ran MiXCR on the 5' RACE reads and lists one entry per CDR3 protein. The sample lists roughly 330,000 distinct CDR3 sequences; about 6.6% were seen once. The material was PBMCs, obtained about 49 days after the first yellow fever vaccination. The receptor set was obtained from a man younger than 35 who received the YFV17D yellow fever vaccine.

This clonotype was seen more than once but under ten times. The chain has TRBV7-3 and TRBJ2-1; 11 nucleotides match TRBD2. This CDR3 has 15 amino acids. CDR1 is SGHTA and CDR2 is FQGTGA in the germline V gene. The ends lost 7 bases at V and 5 bases at J; junction bases unmatched: 7. In DNA, the CDR3 is TGTGCCAGCACCATAATAGCGGGGGGGAACAATGAGCAGTTCTTC. Protein sequence: CASTIIAGGNNEQFF.

This clonotype was recorded many times. In DNA form, the CDR3 reads TGTGCCAGTAGCAGATACCGGGACTCCACCGGGGAGCTGTTTTTT. Amino acids: CASSRYRDSTGELFF. The V call is TRBV19, the J call TRBJ2-2, with D tentatively TRBD2 (6 bases). Germline CDR1 and CDR2: LNHDA and SQIVND (reference sequence). This CDR3 contains 15 residues. V lost 6 bases, J lost 4 bases, and 15 bases lay in between.

This chain links TRBV11-1 with TRBJ2-3; TRBD1 agrees at 7 bases. This CDR3 contains 16 residues. V shed 5 bases and J 0 bases; nucleotides not matched to a gene: 8. Germline CDR1 is SGHAT and CDR2 is FQDESV (reference sequence). The chain's CDR3 is CASSPWTGPSTDTQYF. In DNA, the CDR3 is TGTGCCAGCAGCCCTTGGACAGGCCCTAGCACAGATACGCAGTATTTT. The complete variable domain, with remaining parts taken from reference TRBV11-1 and TRBJ2-3, reads EAEVAQSPRYKITEKSQAVAFWCDPISGHATLYWYRQILGQGPELLVQFQDESVVDDSQLPKDRFSAERLKGVDSTLKIQPAELGDSAMYLCASSPWTGPSTDTQYFGPGTRLTVL.

There are many counts of this clonotype. As DNA, the CDR3 is TGTGCCAGCAGTTACCTCGGCTGGGATCAGCCCCAGCATTTT. This encodes CASSYLGWDQPQHF. The chain employs TRBV6-5 and TRBJ1-5, with D unclear. Looked up from germline, CDR1 is MNHEY and CDR2 is SVGAGI. Trimming pared 2 bases from V and 5 bases from J, leaving 10 bases between. The CDR3 is 14 amino acids.

Concerning this clonotype itself: This sequence may be a read error, since a much larger clone differs from it by one base. V is TRBV5-1 and J is TRBJ2-2, with D possibly TRBD2 on 5 matching bases. This CDR3 is 15 amino acids long. Germline values: CDR1 SGHRS, CDR2 YFSETQ. This chain's CDR3 is CASSLGASNTGEPFF. CDR3 DNA: TGCGCCAGCAGCTTGGGTGCGAGTAACACCGGGGAGCCGTTTTTT.

Points on this clonotype: The junction and the germline gene differ at one end; a read error may be behind it. This chain links TRBV7-2 with TRBJ2-3, with D possibly TRBD2 on 7 matching bases. CDR3 length equals 12 residues. Germline CDR1 SGHTA, CDR2 FQGNSA. This CDR3 reads CAGRGVGGAQYF. In DNA form, the CDR3 reads TGTGCCGGCAGGGGTGTGGGGGGGGCACAGTATTTT.

This chain joins TRBV20-1 and TRBJ1-1; D is undetermined. CDR3 length: 15 amino acids. V was cut by 0 bases and J by 1 base, with 12 bases left in between. Germline loops: CDR1 DFQATT, CDR2 SNEGSKA (reference sequence). CDR3 nucleotides: TGCAGTGCTAGAGATGAACGGACGAGGAACACTGAAGCTTTCTTT. Its translation is CSARDERTRNTEAFF.

This clonotype was found many times. The chain employs TRBV5-1 and TRBJ1-2; D gene unclear. CDR3 length: 14 residues. The germline V gene has CDR1 SGHRS and CDR2 YFSETQ. V lost 1 base to trimming and J lost 0 bases, with 7 bases between them. The CDR3 reads CASSLTTTNYGYTF. The CDR3 nucleotides are TGCGCCAGCAGCTTGACAACCACTAACTATGGCTACACCTTC.

The table lists this clonotype with many counts. The chain links TRBV5-1 to TRBJ1-3; D unresolved. The germline gives CDR1 SGHRS, CDR2 YFSETQ. Trimming took off 2 bases at V and 0 bases at J, with 15 bases between the two ends. The CDR3 length is 17 residues. Here the CDR3 reads CASSLSQVFSSGNTIYF. The DNA for the CDR3 is TGCGCCAGCAGCTTATCCCAGGTCTTTTCCTCTGGAAACACCATATATTTT.

This clonotype was picked up many times. The chain uses TRBV3-1 and TRBJ2-5; perhaps TRBD2 as D (5 bases). Germline V lookup: CDR1 LGHDT, CDR2 YNNKEL (reference sequence). The V end was cut by 4 bases, the J end by 5 bases, with 11 bases between. CDR3 size: 13 residues. CDR3: CASSRPSRETQYF. The DNA for the CDR3 is TGTGCCAGCAGCCGTCCTAGCCGCGAGACCCAGTACTTC.

This clonotype was observed a few times. The J gene is TRBJ2-3, the V gene TRBV5-1; 7 positions match TRBD1. The length of the CDR3 is 14 residues. CDR1 is SGHRS and CDR2 is YFSETQ in the germline V gene. The J segment lost 5 bases and the V segment lost 2 bases, leaving 5 bases of the junction unmatched. The CDR3 DNA reads as TGCGCCAGCAGCTTAGGCAGGGGGATAGATACGCAGTATTTT. Its protein is CASSLGRGIDTQYF.

This clonotype came up many times. The chain recombines TRBV7-6 with TRBJ2-3; TRBD2 agrees at 10 bases. Germline CDR1 SGHVS, CDR2 FNYEAQ. V trimming: 5 bases; J trimming: 6 bases; junction bases outside the gene matches: 5. The CDR3 runs 14 residues. The CDR3 protein is CASSPAGGLDTQYF. The CDR3 DNA is TGTGCCAGCAGCCCAGCGGGGGGGCTTGATACGCAGTATTTT.

The V call is TRBV6-2 or TRBV6-3, the J call TRBJ1-5, with 8 bases lining up with TRBD1. Germline V gene lookup returns CDR1 MNHEY and CDR2 SVGEGT. This CDR3 spans 15 amino acids. V trimming: 7 bases; J trimming: 3 bases; junction bases outside the gene matches: 8. The CDR3 spells CASTLQGAFNQPQHF. CDR3 sequence (DNA): TGTGCCAGCACCCTTCAGGGGGCCTTCAATCAGCCCCAGCATTTT.

This sequence joins TRBV20-1 and TRBJ1-1, with 8 bases aligning to TRBD1. The CDR3 contains 17 residues. CDR1 and CDR2 from the germline V gene are DFQATT and SNEGSKA (reference sequence). Losses at the gene ends were 0 bases for V and 1 base for J; bases not matched to a gene: 10. CDR3 in amino acids: CSARDRRTGSANTEAFF. DNA of the CDR3: TGCAGTGCTAGAGATCGCAGGACAGGGTCGGCGAACACTGAAGCTTTCTTT.

The chain carries TRBV7-2 and TRBJ1-2; TRBD1 is a possible D gene (5 bases). The CDR3 sequence is 15 residues long. Trimming pared 1 base from V and 4 bases from J, leaving 13 bases between. Germline CDR1 SGHTA, CDR2 FQGNSA. The DNA of the CDR3 is TGTGCCAGCAGCTTAGGGGGCAGAAGCCCCTATGGCTACACCTTC. Its translation is CASSLGGRSPYGYTF.

The V gene is TRBV5-6, the J gene TRBJ2-7, with 10 bases that match TRBD1. CDR1 SGHDT and CDR2 YYEEEE come from the germline V gene. The CDR3 loop spans 15 amino acids. Germline trimming cut 4 bases from V and 5 bases from J; bases unmatched to any gene: 9. The CDR3 bases are TGTGCCAGCAGCCACCCGGGACAGGGGATCCACGAGCAGTACTTC. Protein sequence: CASSHPGQGIHEQYF.

This chain links TRBV10-3 with TRBJ2-1; D is unclear. V was shortened by 3 bases and J by 7 bases, with 10 bases between the two germline ends. The CDR3 totals 13 residues. Germline V gives CDR1 ENHRY, CDR2 SYGVKD. The CDR3 DNA reads TGTGCCATCAGTGACCCATTCCGGAATGAGCAGTTCTTC. Its translation is CAISDPFRNEQFF.

There are a few counts of this clonotype. This chain links TRBV5-1 with TRBJ2-3; D is tentatively TRBD1 or TRBD2 (5 bases each). This CDR3 contains 15 residues. The germline V gene has CDR1 SGHRS and CDR2 YFSETQ. The V and J ends lost 4 bases and 3 bases respectively, with 15 bases between them. CDR3: CASSKDGAVTDTQYF. CDR3 in DNA: TGCGCCAGCAGCAAGGACGGGGCGGTTACAGATACGCAGTATTTT.

The chain has TRBV6-2 or TRBV6-3 and TRBJ2-1; TRBD2 matches at 9 bases. The germline CDR1 and CDR2 sequences are MNHEY and SVGEGT. V lost 8 bases and J lost 8; bases outside the gene matches: 7. The CDR3 is made up of 13 amino acids. The CDR3 DNA is TGTGCCAGCCGTAGACTAGCGGTCCATGAGCAGTTCTTC. The encoded protein is CASRRLAVHEQFF.

This clonotype was observed a handful of times. The CDR3 is CSARDLLAGGVDTQYF. In DNA, the CDR3 is TGCAGTGCTAGAGATCTTCTAGCGGGGGGGGTAGATACGCAGTATTTT. J is TRBJ2-3 and V is TRBV20-1; 12 positions match TRBD2. Per the germline V gene, CDR1 is DFQATT and CDR2 is SNEGSKA (reference sequence). Trimming removed 0 bases from V and 5 bases from J; junction bases left unmatched: 6. The CDR3 length is 16 residues.

A note on this clonotype: A clone one base away is much larger, so this may be a read error. This chain uses TRBV7-3 with TRBJ2-2; D call uncertain. The length of the CDR3 is 13 residues. V was trimmed by 5 bases and J by 0 bases, leaving 4 bases between them. Germline values: CDR1 SGHTA, CDR2 FQGTGA. For the CDR3, the DNA is TGTGCCAGCAGCCAGGCGAACACCGGGGAGCTGTTTTTT. Translating gives CASSQANTGELFF.

This clonotype was found many times. The V and J genes are TRBV21-1 and TRBJ2-7; the DNA was not compared with TRBD1, the D call given in the table. TRBV21-1 is listed as a pseudogene. The CDR3 runs 15 residues. CDR3 in amino acids: CASSLWTGTPYEQYV. The DNA of the CDR3 is TGTGCCAGCAGTCTTTGGACAGGGACCCCCTACGAGCAGTACGTC.

V is TRBV6-5 and J is TRBJ2-7; 11 nucleotides agree with TRBD1. The CDR3 runs 15 residues. Per the germline V gene, CDR1 is MNHEY and CDR2 is SVGAGI. The ends lost 2 bases at V and 6 bases at J; junction bases unmatched: 6. The CDR3 coding sequence is TGTGCCAGCAGTTACGGCCGGACAGGGGGCGGCGAGCAGTACGTC. Translation: CASSYGRTGGGEQYV.

There are a few counts of this clonotype. The chain couples TRBV6-6 to TRBJ1-5; tentatively, D is TRBD1 (5 bases). Trimming removed 11 bases from V and 4 bases from J, with 15 bases in between. CDR1 MNHNY and CDR2 SVGAGI come from the germline V gene (reference sequence). The CDR3 is made up of 13 amino acids. The CDR3 is CAGGSGGNQPQHF. CDR3 bases: TGTGCCGGAGGATCGGGGGGGAATCAGCCCCAGCATTTT.

This clonotype has ten or more counts. This sequence joins TRBV2 and TRBJ2-5; D uncertain. The CDR3 sequence is 10 residues long. V lost 7 bases, J lost 7 bases, and 7 bases lay in between. Germline-derived CDR1 and CDR2 are SNHLY and FYNNEI. CDR3 in amino acids: CASTRGTQYF. CDR3 DNA: TGTGCCAGCACCCGAGGGACCCAGTACTTC. Looking up the rest from reference TRBV2 and TRBJ2-5 gives the full variable domain: EPEVTQTPSHQVTQMGQEVILRCVPISNHLYFYWYRQILGQKVEFLVSFYNNEISEKSEIFDDQFSVERPDGSNFTLKIRSTKLEDSAMYFCASTRGTQYFGPGTRLLVL.

V gene TRBV7-9 combines with J gene TRBJ2-7; 8 bases match TRBD1. The germline gives CDR1 SEHNR, CDR2 FQNEAQ (reference sequence). The junction had 3 bases not matched to a gene; V was cut back by 4 bases and J by 4 bases. The CDR3 loop spans 13 amino acids. CDR3 nucleotides: TGTGCCAGCAGCTCCCACAGGGGGTACGAGCAGTACGTC. Its protein product is CASSSHRGYEQYV.

The rearrangement uses TRBV28 and TRBJ2-1, with D unresolved. The CDR3 is 14 amino acids. The germline V and J ends were trimmed by 5 bases and 12 bases, with 20 bases remaining between them. Germline CDR1 and CDR2: MDHEN and SYDVKM. CDR3 sequence: CASSPPNERRGQFF. The DNA of the CDR3 is TGTGCCAGCAGTCCCCCTAATGAGCGCCGCGGGCAGTTCTTC.

The J gene is TRBJ2-4, the V gene TRBV20-1; a possible D gene is TRBD1 (5 bases). CDR3 length: 10 residues. V lost 5 bases, J lost 8 bases, and 7 bases lay in between. CDR1 is DFQATT, CDR2 SNEGSKA, per germline (reference sequence). The CDR3 reads CSAAQDIQYF. The CDR3, as DNA: TGCAGTGCTGCACAGGACATTCAGTACTTC.